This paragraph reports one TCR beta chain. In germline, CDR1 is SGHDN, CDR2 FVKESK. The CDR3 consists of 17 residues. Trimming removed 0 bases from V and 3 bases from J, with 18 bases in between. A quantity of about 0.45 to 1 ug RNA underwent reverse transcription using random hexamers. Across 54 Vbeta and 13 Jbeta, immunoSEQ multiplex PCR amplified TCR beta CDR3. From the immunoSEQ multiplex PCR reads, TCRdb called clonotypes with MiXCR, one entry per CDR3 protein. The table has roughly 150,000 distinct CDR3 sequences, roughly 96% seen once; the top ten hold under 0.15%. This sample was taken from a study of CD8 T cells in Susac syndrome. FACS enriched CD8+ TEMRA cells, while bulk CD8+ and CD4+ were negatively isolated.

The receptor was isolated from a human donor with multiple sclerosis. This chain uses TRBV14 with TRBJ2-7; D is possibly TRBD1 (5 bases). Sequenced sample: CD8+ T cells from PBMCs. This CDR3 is CASSQDRLGQSFYEQYF. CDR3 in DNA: TGTGCCAGCAGCCAAGATCGTTTGGGGCAGTCCTTCTACGAGCAGTACTTC.